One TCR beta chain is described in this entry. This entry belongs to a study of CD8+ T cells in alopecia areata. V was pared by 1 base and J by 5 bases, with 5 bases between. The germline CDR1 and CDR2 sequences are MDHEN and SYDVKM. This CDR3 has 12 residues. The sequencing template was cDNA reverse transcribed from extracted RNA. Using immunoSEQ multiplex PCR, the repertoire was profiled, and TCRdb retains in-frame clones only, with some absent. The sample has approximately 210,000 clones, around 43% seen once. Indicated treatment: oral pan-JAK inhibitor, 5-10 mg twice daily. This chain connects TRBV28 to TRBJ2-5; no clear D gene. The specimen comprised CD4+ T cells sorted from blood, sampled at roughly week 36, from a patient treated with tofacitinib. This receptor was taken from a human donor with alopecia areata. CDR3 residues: CASSLFRETQYF. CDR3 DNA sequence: TGTGCCAGCAGTTTATTTCGGGAGACCCAGTACTTC.